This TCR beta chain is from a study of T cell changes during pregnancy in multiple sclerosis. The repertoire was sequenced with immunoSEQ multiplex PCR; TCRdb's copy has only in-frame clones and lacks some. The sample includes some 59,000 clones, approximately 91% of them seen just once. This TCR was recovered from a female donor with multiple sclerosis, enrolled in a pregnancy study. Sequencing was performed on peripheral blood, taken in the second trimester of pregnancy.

The DNA for the CDR3 is TGTGCCAGCAGCTTCGGCCTAGTGGGTCAGCCCCAGCATTTT. Its protein product is CASSFGLVGQPQHF. J is TRBJ1-5 and V is TRBV5-6; D unresolved. The CDR3 runs to 14 residues. CDR1 is SGHDT, CDR2 YYEEEE, per germline. V gave up 2 bases and J gave up 6 bases, with 12 bases separating them.